Many counts were recorded for the clone carrying this T cell receptor (beta chain). Its matching antigen is unknown. This sample is drawn from a study of regulatory T cells in long-lasting Graves disease. Study results and limitations: Newly diagnosed patients shared 1,000 or so public clonotypes; persistent patients shared some 2,600.

V was shortened by 2 bases and J by 0 bases, with 5 bases between the two germline ends. The germline V gene encodes CDR1 MDHEN and CDR2 SYDVKM. This CDR3 is 15 amino acids long. Arm-PCR of CDR3 regions and iRepertoire HTBI primers were used to build TCR beta libraries. TCRdb analysed the multiplex PCR reads with MiXCR anew, one entry per CDR3 protein. The sample records 390,000 or so distinct CDR3 sequences, roughly 23% being singletons. As for time point: persistent/refractory GD, antithyroid drugs over 5 years with positive TRAb. The TCR library was made from RNA that had been extracted from PBMCs in TRIzol.

This chain uses TRBV28 with TRBJ2-6; the D is unclear. Specimen: peripheral blood mononuclear cells (PBMCs), collected when the disease was refractory, from a patient treated with antithyroid drugs. This receptor was obtained from a woman aged 35 to 49 with Graves disease. CDR3 sequence: CASSLGLSGANVLTF. DNA of the CDR3: TGTGCCAGCAGTTTAGGTCTCTCTGGGGCCAACGTCCTGACTTTC.